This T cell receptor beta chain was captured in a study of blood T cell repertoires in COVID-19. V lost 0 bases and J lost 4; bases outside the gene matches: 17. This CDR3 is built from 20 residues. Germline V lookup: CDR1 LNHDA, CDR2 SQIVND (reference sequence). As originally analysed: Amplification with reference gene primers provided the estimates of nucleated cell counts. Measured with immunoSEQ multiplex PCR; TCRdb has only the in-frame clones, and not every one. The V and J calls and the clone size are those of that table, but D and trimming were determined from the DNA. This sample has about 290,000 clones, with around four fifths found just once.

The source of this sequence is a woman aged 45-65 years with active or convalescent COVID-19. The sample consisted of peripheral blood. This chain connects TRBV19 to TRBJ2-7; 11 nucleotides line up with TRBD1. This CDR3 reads CASSIDLFSPLGTGGYEQYF. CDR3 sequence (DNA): TGTGCCAGTAGTATAGATCTGTTTTCGCCGCTTGGGACAGGGGGATACGAGCAGTACTTC.